A selection of T cell receptor beta chains follows, all from one sample in a study of CD8+ T cells in alopecia areata. Sequencing used immunoSEQ multiplex PCR; TCRdb keeps in-frame clones, though not all of them. The table lists roughly 220,000 clones, about two fifths of them singletons. The sequences come from CD4+ T cells sorted from blood, collected at week 34, from a patient treated with tofacitinib. Source of these receptors: a human donor with alopecia areata. The CDR3 runs from the conserved cysteine through the conserved F or W. The order of the fields is clone size, J gene, V gene, D gene, CDR3 DNA, CDR3 protein. The D gene is left open where the match is weak. Clone size, where shown, is once, few, many, or a class for clones that have expanded.

size: -; J: TRBJ1-1; V: TRBV30; D: -; DNA: TGTGCCTGGAGTGATACAGGGTTCCGATTTGGTAACACTGAAGCTTTCTTT; CDR3: CAWSDTGFRFGNTEAFF
size: once; J: TRBJ2-3; V: TRBV29-1; D: -; DNA: TGCAGCGACAGCCATAGCACAGATACGCAGTATTTT; CDR3: CSDSHSTDTQYF
size: few; J: TRBJ2-1; V: TRBV29-1; D: TRBD1; DNA: TGCAGCGTCGATAACCGGGACAGGGGTGAGCAGTTCTTC; CDR3: CSVDNRDRGEQFF
size: -; J: TRBJ2-5; V: TRBV15; D: -; DNA: TGTGCCACCAGCAGAGATCGAGGACAGCAAGAGACCCAGTACTTC; CDR3: CATSRDRGQQETQYF
size: -; J: TRBJ1-4; V: TRBV2; D: -; DNA: TGTGCCAGCAGTGAACTGGGCAGTACCAGGGAAAAACTGTTTTTT; CDR3: CASSELGSTREKLFF
size: -; J: TRBJ2-3; V: TRBV7-8; D: -; DNA: TGTGCCAGCAGCCCCGCCAGACTAGTTGACACAGATACGCAGTATTTT; CDR3: CASSPARLVDTDTQYF
size: -; J: TRBJ2-1; V: TRBV13; D: -; DNA: TGTGCCAGCAGCTCCCTGAAACTTACATACAATGAGCAGTTCTTC; CDR3: CASSSLKLTYNEQFF
size: few; J: TRBJ1-1; V: TRBV19; D: TRBD1; DNA: TGTGCCAGTACTCCCCAGGGGGTGAGGACTGAAGCTTTCTTT; CDR3: CASTPQGVRTEAFF
size: -; J: TRBJ1-1; V: TRBV7-6; D: -; DNA: TGTGCCAGCAGCCTTCAGGGATCTCAAGCTTTCTTT; CDR3: CASSLQGSQAFF
size: few; J: TRBJ1-3; V: TRBV7-2; D: -; DNA: TGTGCCAGCACCGAAAGGGCTTCCTCTGGAAACACCATATATTTT; CDR3: CASTERASSGNTIYF
size: -; J: TRBJ2-6; V: TRBV6-1; D: TRBD1; DNA: TGTGCCGGCCGGACAGGGTCTGGGGCCAACGTCCTGACTTTC; CDR3: CAGRTGSGANVLTF
size: -; J: TRBJ1-2; V: TRBV5-1; D: TRBD1; DNA: TGCGCCAGCAGCAGCAGACAGGGAGCTAACTATGGCTACACCTTC; CDR3: CASSSRQGANYGYTF
size: few; J: TRBJ2-1; V: TRBV2; D: TRBD2; DNA: TGTGCCAGCAGGGAGCGGGAGGTTTTGGGCAATGAGCAGTTCTTC; CDR3: CASREREVLGNEQFF
size: few; J: TRBJ2-1; V: TRBV25-1; D: -; DNA: TGTGCCAGCAGTGAGGAATCGGCGAGGTACAATGAGCAGTTCTTC; CDR3: CASSEESARYNEQFF
size: -; J: TRBJ2-3; V: TRBV2; D: TRBD1; DNA: TGTGCCAGCAGTTGGGACAGGGGAGGAACAGATACGCAGTATTTT; CDR3: CASSWDRGGTDTQYF
size: few; J: TRBJ1-2; V: TRBV18; D: -; DNA: TGTGCCAGCTCTACGGACACCCTTCTAGACTATGGCTACACCTTC; CDR3: CASSTDTLLDYGYTF
size: -; J: TRBJ2-6; V: TRBV5-1; D: -; DNA: TGCGCCAGCAGCTTTGGCAGCTCTGGGGCCAACGTCCTGACTTTC; CDR3: CASSFGSSGANVLTF
size: few; J: TRBJ2-1; V: TRBV7-8; D: -; DNA: TGTGCCAGCAGCTTAGCGATCCAGGGTCATGAGCAGTTCTTC; CDR3: CASSLAIQGHEQFF
size: -; J: TRBJ1-5; V: TRBV6-1; D: -; DNA: TGTGCCAGCACTAGGGAGATTCTGGGCAATCAGCCCCAGCATTTT; CDR3: CASTREILGNQPQHF
size: few; J: TRBJ1-5; V: TRBV29-1; D: -; DNA: TGCAGCGTTGGAGGGGTTAGCAATCAGCCCCAGCATTTT; CDR3: CSVGGVSNQPQHF
size: medium-sized; J: TRBJ2-7; V: TRBV7-3; D: -; DNA: TGTGCCAGCAGCTCTCTGCCTAGCTCCTACGAGCAGTACTTC; CDR3: CASSSLPSSYEQYF
size: -; J: TRBJ1-1; V: TRBV29-1; D: -; DNA: TGCAGCGTTATAAGGGAAAGAAAGGCCACTGAAGCTTTCTTT; CDR3: CSVIRERKATEAFF
size: few; J: TRBJ2-7; V: TRBV11-2; D: TRBD1; DNA: TGTGCCAGCAGATCGGCCGGGACAGGGGTATACGAGCAGTACTTC; CDR3: CASRSAGTGVYEQYF
size: few; J: TRBJ2-7; V: TRBV7-3; D: TRBD1; DNA: TGTGCCAGCAGCGGGGGACAGGGGTACGAGCAGTACTTC; CDR3: CASSGGQGYEQYF
size: -; J: TRBJ2-1; V: TRBV29-1; D: TRBD2; DNA: TGCAGCGTAAAAGGACTAGCGGGGGTTGAGCAGTTCTTC; CDR3: CSVKGLAGVEQFF
size: few; J: TRBJ2-3; V: TRBV14; D: -; DNA: TGTGCCAGCAGCCAAACATGGGGCCGAGATACGCAGTATTTT; CDR3: CASSQTWGRDTQYF
size: -; J: TRBJ1-1; V: TRBV27; D: -; DNA: TGTGCCAGCAGTTTGGGGGGGCTGAACACTGAAGCTTTCTTT; CDR3: CASSLGGLNTEAFF
size: -; J: TRBJ1-2; V: TRBV7-3; D: -; DNA: TGTGCCAGCGGAGACAGTCCCCGCGGTGGCTACACCTTC; CDR3: CASGDSPRGGYTF
size: -; J: TRBJ2-7; V: TRBV2; D: -; DNA: TGTGCCAGCAGGGGGACTGCCTTAGGGGACGAGCAGTACTTC; CDR3: CASRGTALGDEQYF
size: few; J: TRBJ1-2; V: TRBV6-5; D: TRBD1; DNA: TGTGCCAGCACTAAGGGGGCAGGGAACTATGGCTACACCTTC; CDR3: CASTKGAGNYGYTF
size: -; J: TRBJ2-7; V: TRBV7-9; D: TRBD2; DNA: TGTGCCAGCAACTTAGCGGGTGATGCCTACGAGCAGTACTTC; CDR3: CASNLAGDAYEQYF
size: once; J: TRBJ2-6; V: TRBV18; D: -; DNA: TGTGCCAGCTCACTTCAGGGCTCTGGGGCCAACGTCCTGACTTTC; CDR3: CASSLQGSGANVLTF
size: -; J: TRBJ2-4; V: TRBV7-7; D: TRBD1; DNA: TGTGCCAGCAGCCCTCGTTTCAGGGGGCCTGCCAAAAACATTCAGTACTTC; CDR3: CASSPRFRGPAKNIQYF
size: -; J: TRBJ2-7; V: TRBV2; D: TRBD1; DNA: TGTGCCAGCAGTACGACAGGGGCCGAGCAGTACTTC; CDR3: CASSTTGAEQYF
size: -; J: TRBJ2-1; V: TRBV28; D: -; DNA: TGTGCCAGCAGTTTCTCAATCACCTATAGCGAAGAGCAGTTCTTC; CDR3: CASSFSITYSEEQFF